These T cell receptor beta chains were read from a single sample in a study of CD8+ T cells in alopecia areata. Some clones are missing from TCRdb's copy, which holds only in-frame ones; the method was immunoSEQ multiplex PCR. The sample lists 150,000 to 250,000 clones, roughly 64% occurring once. The source material was CD4+ T cells sorted from blood, sampled at week 24, from a patient treated with tofacitinib. The origin of the receptors is a human donor with alopecia areata. The conserved cysteine and the conserved F or W are not part of the CDR3 here.

j_call	cdr3_length	v_call	cdr3_aa
TRBJ1-5	13	TRBV2	ASSTGRADDQPQH
TRBJ2-5	11	TRBV15	ATRGQGDETQY
TRBJ2-3	9	TRBV5-1	ASSLQDTQY
TRBJ2-1	14	TRBV25-1	ASSEDSGGPHNEQF
-	16	TRBV4-3	ASSQDSASGRAAYEQY
TRBJ1-1	13	TRBV5-1	ASSLPGTVATEAF
TRBJ2-2	14	TRBV7-2	ASSYTGGRGTGELF
TRBJ2-7	10	TRBV28	ASSPQVYEQY
TRBJ1-2	12	TRBV5-4	ASTVGRGAGGYT
TRBJ1-2	10	TRBV5-6	ASSLTVYGYT
TRBJ1-2	12	TRBV5-1	ASSLGWGNYGYT
TRBJ2-2	13	TRBV6-5	ASSYSRGDTGELF
TRBJ2-5	11	TRBV30	AWSLGDRETQY
TRBJ2-2	11	TRBV30	AWSPFGTGELF
TRBJ2-3	11	TRBV15	ATSLPATDTQY
TRBJ1-1	13	TRBV9	ASSVEGGANTEAF
TRBJ2-7	10	TRBV29-1	SVELQGYEQY
TRBJ1-2	10	TRBV19	ASGRPNYGYT
TRBJ2-1	10	TRBV29-1	SAQTRYNEQF
TRBJ2-7	11	TRBV9	ASSDETGFEQY
TRBJ2-5	11	TRBV18	ASSAGEEETQY
TRBJ2-4	11	TRBV14	ASSQEVEGIQY